This TCR beta chain appears in the sequencing data of a study of shared T cell receptors in the human thymus. V was trimmed by 0 bases and J by 5 bases, leaving 15 bases between them. CDR3 length: 16 amino acids. Germline CDR1 reads MGHRA; CDR2 reads YSYEKL. Method: immunoSEQ multiplex PCR; TCRdb's copy keeps in-frame clones and lacks some. This table has roughly 660,000 clones, 85% to 90% appearing once. In addition, the sample was reused for a study of human thymus T cells. From that paper: The donor group consisted of healthy Finnish infants who were having corrective surgery for congenital heart defects. Resections from corrective heart surgery supplied the thymus tissue. Among thymic and blood repertoires, usage of V and J genes appeared biased. Unrelated individuals reportedly shared highly overlapping thymic TCR repertoires.

The source of this sequence is a boy under three years old with a congenital heart defect. The V and J genes are TRBV4-1 and TRBJ2-3; TRBD2 might be the D (6 bases). Sequencing input: thymocytes. The CDR3 DNA reads TGCGCCAGCAGCCAAGATCTCCGGGAGAGGGAAGATACGCAGTATTTT. Translated: CASSQDLREREDTQYF.